Shown below are 24 T cell receptor beta chains from a single sample sequenced in a study of vaccination effects on CD4 cells after COVID-19. No antigens are known for them. Under the ViraFEST assay, PBMC were stimulated with viral peptide pools so that antigen-specific CD4+ T cells expanded. Sequencing was performed afterwards. Culturing for more than eight days preceded CD4+ T cell isolation. Libraries were prepared by immunoSEQ multiplex PCR; TCRdb keeps only in-frame clonotypes and omits some of them. The repertoire holds about 61,000 clones, with roughly 76% as singletons. The sample in question was CD4+ T cells from PBMCs cultured with HCoV-229E spike peptides, obtained before COVID-19 vaccination. Receptors originate from a human donor who received a COVID-19 vaccine.

CDR3: CASSVEKGSPYEQYV. The CDR3 DNA is TGTGCCAGCAGCGTAGAGAAGGGAAGCCCCTACGAGCAGTACGTC. The V call is TRBV9, the J call TRBJ2-7; the D is unclear. In germline, CDR1 is SGDLS, CDR2 YYNGEE. The length of the CDR3 is 15 residues. V was shortened by 0 bases and J by 2 bases, with 12 bases between the two germline ends.

V and J are TRBV5-1 and TRBJ1-6; D might be TRBD1 (5 bases). The CDR3 totals 16 residues. Trimming took off 3 bases at V and 7 bases at J, with 17 bases between the two ends. The germline V gene has CDR1 SGHRS and CDR2 YFSETQ. CDR3 sequence reads: CASSSYQGVGNSPLHF. DNA of the CDR3: TGCGCCAGCAGCTCTTATCAAGGGGTGGGGAATTCACCCCTCCACTTT.

This chain links TRBV7-3 with TRBJ2-1; 11 bases align to TRBD1. The CDR3 has 18 residues. V was pared by 2 bases and J by 0 bases, with 6 bases of the junction left unmatched. CDR1 and CDR2 (germline): SGHTA, FQGTGA. CDR3 in DNA: TGTGCCAGCAGCTTAGAGGGACAGGGGGTTAGCTCCTACAATGAGCAGTTCTTC. Its protein product is CASSLEGQGVSSYNEQFF. Looking up the rest from reference TRBV7-3 and TRBJ2-1 gives the full variable domain: GAGVSQTPSNKVTEKGKYVELRCDPISGHTALYWYRQSLGQGPEFLIYFQGTGAADDSGLPNDRFFAVRPEGSVSTLKIQRTERGDSAVYLCASSLEGQGVSSYNEQFFGPGTRLTVL.

CDR3 coding DNA: TGTGCCAGCAGCACTCAGGGACAGACGAACACCGGGGAGCTGTTTTTT. Amino acids: CASSTQGQTNTGELFF. The chain combines TRBV7-2 with TRBJ2-2; 7 nucleotides match TRBD1. Germline V gene sequence: CDR1 SGHTA, CDR2 FQGNSA. This CDR3 comprises 16 residues. V shed 5 bases, J shed 0 bases, and the junction held 6 bases outside the gene matches.

The genes are TRBV19 and TRBJ1-4; 9 nucleotides align to TRBD1. CDR1 and CDR2 from the germline V gene are LNHDA and SQIVND (reference sequence). Trimming took 5 bases from V and 4 from J; bases not matched to a gene: 14. This CDR3 has 18 residues. The CDR3 sequence: CASSPFGTGRPGNEKLFF. CDR3 DNA sequence: TGTGCCAGTAGTCCGTTCGGGACAGGGAGGCCGGGTAATGAAAAACTGTTTTTT.

This clone was counted only a few times. The V and J genes are TRBV5-5 and TRBJ2-7; 9 bases are a match to TRBD1. Trimming removed 0 bases from V and 2 bases from J; junction bases left unmatched: 6. Germline loops: CDR1 SGHKS, CDR2 YYEKEE (reference sequence). The CDR3 is made up of 16 amino acids. In DNA, the CDR3 is TGTGCCAGCAGCTTGGCTCCGGGACAGGGAACCTACGAGCAGTACGTC. Its protein is CASSLAPGQGTYEQYV.

The chain couples TRBV7-2 to TRBJ2-5; 8 positions match TRBD2. The V gene end was trimmed by 4 bases and the J gene end by 5 bases; junction bases not matched to a gene: 6. CDR1 is SGHTA and CDR2 is FQGNSA in the germline V gene. This CDR3 spans 14 amino acids. In nucleotides, the CDR3 is TGTGCCAGCAGCTCTTCGCGGGGGGCTGAGACCCAGTACTTC. This sequence encodes CASSSSRGAETQYF.

The chain uses TRBV7-2 and TRBJ2-4; a possible D gene is TRBD1 (6 bases). CDR3 length equals 17 residues. The germline CDR1 and CDR2 sequences are SGHTA and FQGNSA. Trimming cost V 1 base and J 9 bases, with 22 bases left between them. CDR3 sequence (DNA): TGTGCCAGCAGCTTAGATAGGCCCTTAATACAGGGTAGCATTCAGTACTTC. Translating gives CASSLDRPLIQGSIQYF. Looking up the rest from reference TRBV7-2 and TRBJ2-4 gives the full variable domain: GAGVSQSPSNKVTEKGKDVELRCDPISGHTALYWYRQSLGQGLEFLIYFQGNSAPDKSGLPSDRFSAERTGGSVSTLTIQRTQQEDSAVYLCASSLDRPLIQGSIQYFGAGTRLSVL.

The rearrangement links TRBV6-2 or TRBV6-3 to TRBJ1-1; 7 positions agree with TRBD1. Unmatched junction bases numbered 7, after V lost 5 bases and J lost 1 base. The CDR3 consists of 15 residues. The germline V gene has CDR1 MNHEY and CDR2 SVGEGT. CDR3: CASSPPGTANTEAFF. The CDR3 DNA follows: TGTGCCAGCAGTCCGCCCGGGACAGCGAACACTGAAGCTTTCTTT.

This chain joins TRBV6-5 and TRBJ1-2; maybe TRBD1 (5 bases). V was cut by 2 bases and J by 8 bases, with 18 bases left in between. The CDR3 consists of 15 residues. Germline CDR1 reads MNHEY; CDR2 reads SVGAGI. This CDR3 reads CASSYRGPTHDGYTF. The CDR3 DNA is TGTGCCAGCAGTTACAGGGGCCCCACACACGACGGCTACACCTTC.

This clone was seen only once. CDR3 coding DNA: TGTGCCAGCAGCCTTGGGACGGCCTATCAGCCCCAGCATTTT. Protein sequence: CASSLGTAYQPQHF. The chain uses TRBV6-5 and TRBJ1-5; TRBD1 might be the D (5 bases). The CDR3 consists of 14 residues. Trimming pared 6 bases from V and 5 bases from J, leaving 14 bases between. Germline loops: CDR1 MNHEY, CDR2 SVGAGI.

The chain has TRBV3-1 (or the pseudogene TRBV3-2) and TRBJ1-4; D is ambiguous. CDR1 and CDR2 from the germline V gene are LGHDT and YNNKEL (reference sequence). The CDR3 runs 13 residues. Trimming cost V 8 bases and J 3 bases, with 10 bases left between them. The CDR3: CASGRAANEKLFF. The CDR3 DNA follows: TGTGCCAGCGGTCGGGCTGCTAATGAAAAACTGTTTTTT.

The chain links TRBV24-1 to TRBJ2-5; D is unclear. Between the trimmed V and J ends, which lost 1 base and 2 bases, there was a span of 4 bases. Germline V gene lookup returns CDR1 KGHDR and CDR2 SFDVKD. The CDR3 has 13 residues. CDR3 in amino acids: CATSDFDQETQYF. CDR3 in DNA: TGTGCCACCAGTGATTTCGATCAAGAGACCCAGTACTTC.

This clone occurred a few times. CDR3 bases: TGTGCCAGCAGTTCAGGGGGAGGGGATGGCTACACCTTC. It is translated as CASSSGGGDGYTF. The chain is built from TRBV28 and TRBJ1-2; 7 nucleotides match TRBD1. Germline values: CDR1 MDHEN, CDR2 SYDVKM. The CDR3 length is 13 residues. Trimming removed 4 bases from V and 6 bases from J; junction bases left unmatched: 5.

The CDR3 nucleotides read TGTGCCAGCAGTGAAAGAGGGGGACAGCCCCAGCATTTT. It is translated as CASSERGGQPQHF. V is TRBV2 and J is TRBJ1-5; perhaps TRBD1 as D (6 bases). The V end lost 2 bases, the J end lost 7 bases, and 9 bases lay between the germline ends. Germline V gene lookup returns CDR1 SNHLY and CDR2 FYNNEI. This CDR3 comprises 13 residues.

The genes are TRBV7-7 and TRBJ1-1; TRBD1 aligns across 7 bases. Germline-derived CDR1 and CDR2 are SSHAT and FNYEAQ (reference sequence). V dropped 5 bases and J dropped 2; count of bases not matched to a gene: 5. The CDR3 runs 14 residues. Written as DNA, the CDR3 is TGTGCCAGCAGCCGGGGACAGACAAACACTGAAGCTTTCTTT. As protein: CASSRGQTNTEAFF.

The chain links TRBV9 to TRBJ2-3; 7 bases are shared with TRBD2. J was trimmed by 6 bases and V by 0 bases; bases with no gene match: 4. CDR3 length equals 14 residues. Germline V gene sequence: CDR1 SGDLS, CDR2 YYNGEE. CDR3 amino acids: CASSVVSSGDTQYF. The CDR3, as DNA: TGTGCCAGCAGCGTAGTCTCTAGCGGCGATACGCAGTATTTT.

The chain carries TRBV14 and TRBJ1-1; no clear D. Trimming pared 4 bases from V and 0 bases from J, leaving 9 bases between. From germline, CDR1 is SGHDN and CDR2 FVKESK. There are 14 residues in the CDR3. In DNA form, the CDR3 reads TGTGCCAGCAGCCCCGCGGGAATGAACACTGAAGCTTTCTTT. Residues: CASSPAGMNTEAFF. Combining the CDR3 with reference TRBV14 and TRBJ1-1 gives the whole variable domain EAGVTQFPSHSVIEKGQTVTLRCDPISGHDNLYWYRRVMGKEIKFLLHFVKESKQDESGMPNNRFLAERTGGTYSTLKVQPAELEDSGVYFCASSPAGMNTEAFFGQGTRLTVV.

V is TRBV30 and J is TRBJ1-2, with no clear D. Germline V CDR1 and CDR2: GTSNPN, SVGIG (reference sequence). The CDR3 loop spans 15 amino acids. V lost 5 bases and J 0 bases, leaving 16 bases between the germline ends. In DNA form, the CDR3 reads TGTGCCTGGTGTAACCAGGCAATCTCTAACTATGGCTACACCTTC. This translates into CAWCNQAISNYGYTF.

J is TRBJ1-6 and V is TRBV9, with D possibly being TRBD1 (5 bases). V was pared by 4 bases and J by 4 bases, with 15 bases between. The length of the CDR3 is 16 residues. Germline CDR1 is SGDLS and CDR2 is YYNGEE. CDR3: CASSPFRQYYNSPLHF. Here the CDR3 DNA reads TGTGCCAGCAGCCCCTTTCGACAGTATTATAATTCACCCCTCCACTTT.

The chain recombines TRBV2 with TRBJ1-2; D is possibly TRBD1 (5 bases). Germline values: CDR1 SNHLY, CDR2 FYNNEI. V lost 4 bases, J lost 4 bases, and 13 bases lay in between. The CDR3 length is 14 residues. The CDR3 protein is CASSVGRVGYGYTF. DNA for the CDR3: TGTGCCAGCAGTGTCGGCAGGGTGGGCTATGGCTACACCTTC.

This chain uses TRBV5-1 with TRBJ1-3; no firm D call. V lost 0 bases and J 4 bases, leaving 5 bases between the germline ends. This CDR3 contains 13 residues. From germline, CDR1 is SGHRS and CDR2 YFSETQ. CDR3 nucleotide sequence: TGCGCCAGCAGCTTGGGTCGAGGAAACACCATATATTTT. Its protein product is CASSLGRGNTIYF.

The chain links TRBV10-2 to TRBJ2-2; maybe TRBD1 (6 bases). The CDR3 has 14 residues. CDR1 is WSHSY and CDR2 is SAAADI in the germline V gene. V dropped 8 bases and J dropped 1 base, with 11 bases sitting between them. CDR3 bases: TGCGCCAGCGTCAGGGGCCTGAACACCGGGGAGCTGTTTTTT. Amino acids: CASVRGLNTGELFF.

Here the CDR3 DNA reads TGTGCCAGCAGTGGGAGGGGATCCTACGAGCAGTACGTC. Translating it yields CASSGRGSYEQYV. The V and J genes are TRBV27 and TRBJ2-7; 7 nucleotides match TRBD2. CDR3 length: 13 amino acids. V dropped 5 bases and J dropped 1; count of bases not matched to a gene: 2. Germline V CDR1 and CDR2: MNHEY, SMNVEV (reference sequence).